The T cell receptor beta chain under discussion was sequenced for a study of cytomegalovirus exposure and HLA in healthy donors. General observations from the study: As was reported, the classifier diagnosed cytomegalovirus status with high specificity and sensitivity. Cytomegalovirus association was assigned to more than 150 TCR beta chains.

J gave up 6 bases and V 3 bases, and 6 bases lay outside the gene matches. Germline loops: CDR1 MNHNS, CDR2 SASEGT. The CDR3 has 16 amino acids. Method: immunoSEQ multiplex PCR; TCRdb's copy keeps in-frame clones and lacks some. The sample has approximately 110,000 clones; just under 95% are singletons. In the case of this clone: Its target is unknown.

Sequenced input: PBMCs. The V call is TRBV6-1, the J call TRBJ2-1; TRBD1 matches 12 bases. This receptor was identified in a woman between 18 and 29 years old in good health and CMV-seronegative. CDR3 bases: TGTGCCAGCAGTGATGGGGGGACAGGGGGCATCAATGAGCAGTTCTTC. Its protein is CASSDGGTGGINEQFF.